This T cell receptor beta chain emerged from a study of blood T cell repertoires in COVID-19. Study context: Sources were T cells, B-cell-depleted T cells, or PBMCs; the material itself was cDNA or gDNA.

TCRdb keeps only in-frame clones here, not all; method: immunoSEQ multiplex PCR. The table includes fewer than 400,000 clones, over 80% detected once. The germline gives CDR1 SGHRS, CDR2 YFSETQ. This CDR3 contains 15 residues. Trimming took 4 bases from V and 4 from J; bases not matched to a gene: 4. Residents of about 25 US areas, aged about 18 to 89 years, made up the participants. The sample consisted of PBMCs or T cells enriched from blood (not recorded which). The chain combines TRBV5-1 with TRBJ2-1; 11 bases agree with TRBD2. The clonotype was recovered from a man aged 25 to 40 who had recovered from COVID-19. CDR3 nucleotide sequence: TGCGCCAGCAGCAACCCTAGCGGGGGGTACAATGAGCAGTTCTTC. Its protein product is CASSNPSGGYNEQFF. The whole variable domain, remainder taken from reference TRBV5-1 and TRBJ2-1, is KAGVTQTPRYLIKTRGQQVTLSCSPISGHRSVSWYQQTPGQGLQFLFEYFSETQRNKGNFPGRFSGRQFSNSRSEMNVSTLELGDSALYLCASSNPSGGYNEQFFGPGTRLTVL.